Shown below are 19 T cell receptor beta chains from a single sample sequenced in a study of T cell repertoires in MIS-A myocarditis. Here immunoSEQ multiplex PCR was the method, and the copy in TCRdb shows in-frame clones only, minus some. The sample lists about 6,600 clones; 78% were seen once. Specimen: right inferior lung lobe tissue obtained at autopsy. The receptors originated from a man between 18 and 35 years old with fulminant myocarditis from multisystem inflammatory syndrome in adults (MIS-A) after COVID-19.

J is TRBJ2-2 and V is TRBV28, with D possibly matching TRBD1 (5 bases). Germline CDR1 is MDHEN and CDR2 is SYDVKM. The CDR3 has 15 amino acids. The V gene lost 3 bases and the J gene lost 3 bases, with 11 bases spanning the gap. This CDR3 is CASSFLDKHTGELFF. Written as DNA, the CDR3 is TGTGCCAGCAGTTTTTTGGACAAACACACCGGGGAGCTGTTTTTT.

There are a few counts of this clone. The gene calls are TRBV5-4 and TRBJ2-2; D tentatively fits TRBD1 or TRBD2 (5 bases each). The CDR3 extends over 17 amino acids. CDR1 is SGHNT and CDR2 is YYREEE in the germline V gene (reference sequence). The V end lost 4 bases, the J end lost 7 bases, and 23 bases lay between the germline ends. Here the CDR3 reads CASSRLGTQGLGGELFF. The CDR3 DNA sequence: TGTGCCAGCAGCCGATTAGGGACCCAGGGCCTTGGCGGGGAGCTGTTTTTT.

This chain links TRBV28 with TRBJ2-7; D gene uncertain. Trimming pared 3 bases from V and 2 bases from J, leaving 11 bases between. CDR3 length: 14 residues. In germline, CDR1 is MDHEN, CDR2 SYDVKM. The CDR3 coding sequence is TGTGCCAGCAGTTTCGTCCCTATAGCCTACGAGCAGTACTTC. This translates into CASSFVPIAYEQYF.

The chain recombines TRBV19 with TRBJ2-3; the D gene is possibly TRBD1 (6 bases). Trimming took off 6 bases at V and 0 bases at J, with 13 bases between the two ends. CDR1 LNHDA and CDR2 SQIVND come from the germline V gene (reference sequence). CDR3 length: 15 residues. CDR3 bases: TGTGCCAGTAGCCTGGACAGATCTAGCACAGATACGCAGTATTTT. Translated: CASSLDRSSTDTQYF.

The V gene is TRBV5-4, the J gene TRBJ1-2; 7 bases line up with TRBD1. CDR3 size: 13 residues. The V gene's germline CDR1 is SGHNT and CDR2 YYREEE (reference sequence). Trimming at V came to 5 bases and at J to 8 bases, leaving 9 bases not matched to a gene. CDR3 nucleotide sequence: TGTGCCAGCAGTCAAGAAAGGGGGCTAGGCTACACCTTC. Translating it yields CASSQERGLGYTF.

This clone came up a few times. This chain links TRBV7-9 with TRBJ1-2; D is uncertain. The CDR3 contains 11 residues. V was pared by 3 bases and J by 8 bases, with 7 bases between. Germline V gene sequence: CDR1 SEHNR, CDR2 FQNEAQ (reference sequence). The CDR3 DNA is TGTGCCAGCAGCTTTAGGGAGGGCTACACCTTC. It translates to CASSFREGYTF.

This chain joins TRBV6-4 and TRBJ1-1; D is ambiguous. This CDR3 contains 15 residues. Trimming removed 6 bases from V and 3 bases from J, with 17 bases in between. CDR1 and CDR2 (germline): MRHNA, SNTAGT. The CDR3 DNA reads as TGTGCCAGCAGAAATACAAACCGGGGTTACACTGAAGCTTTCTTT. This encodes CASRNTNRGYTEAFF.

This clone was counted a single time. The J gene is TRBJ1-1, the V gene TRBV9, with D possibly matching TRBD1 (6 bases). V was cut by 0 bases and J by 5 bases, with 14 bases left in between. The CDR3 is 15 amino acids. Germline assignment: CDR1 SGDLS and CDR2 YYNGEE. The CDR3 region has the DNA TGTGCCAGCAGCGTAGGGGGCAGGGGAGCGACTGAAGCTTTCTTT. Translation: CASSVGGRGATEAFF.

The rearrangement joins TRBV3-1 (or the pseudogene TRBV3-2) to TRBJ2-5; 10 bases match TRBD2. Germline values: CDR1 LGHDT, CDR2 YNNKEL (reference sequence). Unmatched junction bases numbered 8, after V lost 6 bases and J lost 7 bases. The CDR3 is 14 amino acids. CDR3 bases: TGTGCCAGCAGAGAGCGGGAGGGCGCTGTGACCCAGTACTTC. Amino acid sequence: CASREREGAVTQYF.

This clone came up a few times. V is TRBV6-5 and J is TRBJ1-1; D may be TRBD1 (5 bases). The germline V gene encodes CDR1 MNHEY and CDR2 SVGAGI. The ends were cut back, 5 bases at V and 11 bases at J, with 21 bases in the middle. The CDR3 extends over 14 amino acids. The CDR3 DNA sequence: TGTGCCAGCAGTCGGGACCCTATCACAGGCAGCGCTTTCTTT. It specifies CASSRDPITGSAFF.

This rearrangement joins TRBV10-3 to TRBJ2-3; no definite D call. The CDR3 length is 16 residues. Germline lookup yields CDR1 ENHRY and CDR2 SYGVKD. Trimming took off 0 bases at V and 0 bases at J, with 10 bases between the two ends. CDR3: CAISESSATSTDTQYF. CDR3 coding DNA: TGTGCCATCAGTGAGTCGAGCGCAACTAGCACAGATACGCAGTATTTT.

V is TRBV6-1 and J is TRBJ1-1; D perhaps matches TRBD1 (6 bases). Germline CDR1 is MNHNS and CDR2 is SASEGT. Trimming took 0 bases from V and 8 from J, leaving 10 bases between them. The length of the CDR3 is 13 residues. CDR3 bases: TGTGCCAGCAGTGAAGCGGGGGGGACAGAAGCTTTCTTT. It encodes CASSEAGGTEAFF.

The count of this clone is one. The V call is TRBV6-4, the J call TRBJ2-1; 7 nucleotides line up with TRBD2. After removal of 2 bases from V and 4 bases from J, the junction contained 8 bases not matched to a gene. Germline V lookup: CDR1 MRHNA, CDR2 SNTAGT. This CDR3 has 16 residues. The DNA for the CDR3 is TGTGCCAGCAGTGACGGTAGAAGCGGGATATACAATGAGCAGTTCTTC. Residues: CASSDGRSGIYNEQFF.

V is TRBV3-1 (or the pseudogene TRBV3-2) and J is TRBJ2-5; TRBD2 matches 8 bases. Per the germline V gene, CDR1 is LGHDT and CDR2 is YNNKEL (reference sequence). V dropped 4 bases and J dropped 7; count of bases not matched to a gene: 8. This CDR3 has 14 residues. CDR3 DNA sequence: TGTGCCAGCAGCCCTAATGCGGGGGGAGGGACCCAGTACTTC. Protein: CASSPNAGGGTQYF.

This chain connects TRBV15 to TRBJ1-5, with 7 bases fitting TRBD1. CDR1 is LNHNV and CDR2 is YYDKDF in the germline V gene (reference sequence). The CDR3 consists of 15 residues. With 5 bases clipped from V and 5 bases from J, the junction kept 9 bases outside the gene matches. CDR3 region: CATSARDRADQPQHF. Written as DNA, the CDR3 is TGTGCCACCAGCGCCAGAGACAGGGCAGATCAGCCCCAGCATTTT.

This chain joins TRBV12-3 or TRBV12-4 and TRBJ1-2, with no clear D. The CDR3 length is 13 residues. Trimming removed 3 bases from V and 8 bases from J, with 13 bases in between. The CDR3 loop is CASSFMGLKGYTF. The CDR3 bases are TGTGCCAGCAGTTTTATGGGTTTGAAGGGCTACACCTTC.

This clone has just one count. CDR3 sequence reads: CASSFATGNEQFF. CDR3 nucleotides: TGTGCCAGCAGCTTTGCGACAGGGAATGAGCAGTTCTTC. The chain has TRBV5-5 and TRBJ2-1, with 7 bases that match TRBD1. J lost 7 bases, V lost 2 bases, and 3 bases had no gene match. CDR3 length: 13 residues. CDR1 SGHKS and CDR2 YYEKEE come from the germline V gene (reference sequence).

This clone is large in the sample. J is TRBJ1-2 and V is TRBV4-2; the D gene is possibly TRBD1 (6 bases). The CDR3 is made up of 15 amino acids. The V and J ends lost 0 bases and 6 bases respectively, with 14 bases between them. Germline CDR1 LGHNA, CDR2 YNFKEQ. The CDR3 sequence: CASSQEPGGANGYTF. The CDR3 DNA sequence: TGTGCCAGCAGCCAAGAACCCGGGGGCGCGAATGGCTACACCTTC.

The chain couples TRBV6-5 to TRBJ2-1; D is possibly TRBD2 (5 bases). V shed 5 bases and J shed 8 bases, with 19 bases lying between them. Germline-derived CDR1 and CDR2 are MNHEY and SVGAGI. CDR3 length: 15 amino acids. The CDR3 nucleotides are TGTGCCAGCAGTCGAGGACCCGGCGGGTTGGATGAGCAGTTCTTC. As protein: CASSRGPGGLDEQFF.